This is a list of T cell receptor beta chains from one sample in a study of blood T cell repertoires in COVID-19. Data came from immunoSEQ multiplex PCR; TCRdb stores just in-frame clones and leaves some out. The sample contains around 52,000 clones, roughly 78% of which appear only once. The sample comprised peripheral blood. These receptors were collected from a woman older than 75 with acute or convalescent COVID-19. The CDR3 runs from the conserved cysteine through the conserved F or W. The D gene is left open where the match is weak. The size entry is marked missing in some rows and otherwise reads once, few, many or a size class.

>TRBJ2-7|TRBV23-1|once|-
CASSQSKQGDYEQYF
TGCGCCAGCAGTCAATCAAAACAGGGAGACTACGAGCAGTACTTC
>TRBJ1-6|TRBV5-4|-|TRBD1
CASSSPGTGTAEDDSPLHF
TGTGCCAGCAGCTCACCCGGGACAGGGACCGCTGAGGATGATTCACCCCTCCACTTT
>TRBJ1-2|TRBV12-3/TRBV12-4|-|-
CASSSHTRVGYTF
TGTGCCAGCAGTTCCCATACCAGGGTTGGCTACACCTTC
>TRBJ1-2|TRBV9|-|-
CASSVGEGRNYGYTF
TGTGCCAGCAGCGTAGGGGAGGGGAGAAACTATGGCTACACCTTC
>TRBJ1-1|TRBV15|-|-
CATSRDRGLSTEAFF
TGTGCCACCAGCAGAGACAGGGGATTAAGCACTGAAGCTTTCTTT
>TRBJ1-4|TRBV4-2|-|TRBD1
CASSQDPDRGGEKLFF
TGTGCCAGCAGCCAAGACCCGGACAGGGGAGGGGAAAAACTGTTTTTT
>TRBJ1-5|TRBV10-3|-|-
CAITGRGESQPQHF
TGTGCCATCACCGGCAGGGGCGAGAGTCAGCCCCAGCATTTT
>TRBJ2-2|TRBV5-1|-|-
CATSESSFTGELFF
TGCGCCACCTCGGAGTCCAGTTTCACCGGGGAGCTGTTTTTT
>TRBJ2-1|TRBV5-1|-|TRBD2
CASSPRRLAGYNEQFF
TGCGCCAGCAGCCCCCGAAGGCTAGCGGGATACAATGAGCAGTTCTTC
>TRBJ1-2|TRBV11-2|-|TRBD1
CASSLQGVYGYTF
TGTGCCAGCAGCTTGCAGGGGGTATATGGCTACACCTTC
>TRBJ1-4|TRBV5-5|-|-
CASTPRSGEGEKLFF
TGTGCCAGCACCCCACGGAGCGGGGAGGGTGAAAAACTGTTTTTT
>TRBJ2-7|TRBV5-3|few|TRBD2
CARSFRSGTSGYEQYF
TGTGCCAGAAGCTTTCGCAGCGGGACTAGCGGGTACGAGCAGTACTTC
>TRBJ2-7|TRBV19|-|-
CASRQTGAGHEQYF
TGTGCCAGTAGGCAGACAGGCGCAGGCCACGAGCAGTACTTC